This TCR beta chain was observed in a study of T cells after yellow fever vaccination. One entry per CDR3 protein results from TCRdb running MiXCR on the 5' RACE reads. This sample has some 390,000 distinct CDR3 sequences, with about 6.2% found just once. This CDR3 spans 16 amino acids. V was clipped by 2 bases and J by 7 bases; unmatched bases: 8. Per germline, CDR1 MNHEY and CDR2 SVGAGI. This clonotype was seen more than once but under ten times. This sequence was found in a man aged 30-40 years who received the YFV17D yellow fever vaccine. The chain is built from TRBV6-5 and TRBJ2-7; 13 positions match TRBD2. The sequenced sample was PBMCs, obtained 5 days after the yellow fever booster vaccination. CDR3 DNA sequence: TGTGCCAGCAGTTACCAGTCCGGACTAGCGGGAGTTGAGCAGTACTTC. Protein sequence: CASSYQSGLAGVEQYF.